There are a few counts of the clone carrying this T cell receptor (beta chain). The V gene lost 4 bases and the J gene lost 8 bases, with 12 bases spanning the gap. The CDR3 has 13 amino acids. The germline V gene has CDR1 MNHNY and CDR2 SVGAGI (reference sequence). Isolation of CD4+ naive, central memory, regulatory and stem cell-like memory cells was achieved by sorting via CD45RO/CCR7/CD25/CD127/CD95/CD27. The study reverse transcribed the entire isolated RNA, so it sequenced expressed TCRB transcripts. Only in-frame clones appear in the TCRdb table, and some are missing; sequencing was by immunoSEQ multiplex PCR. The sample lists hundreds of thousands of clones; 14% were seen once. The sample is drawn from a study of beta chain features in type 1 diabetes.

The rearrangement links TRBV6-6 to TRBJ2-1; no reliable D call. The sequenced sample was central memory CD4+ T cells from blood. This receptor was identified in a man aged 30 to 45 in good health. CDR3 in amino acids: CASSSARVYEQFF. The CDR3 nucleotides read TGTGCCAGCAGTTCTGCCCGGGTGTATGAGCAGTTCTTC.